Below are 3 T cell receptor beta chains sequenced from a single sample in a study of blood T cell repertoires in COVID-19 (dated by TCRdb to 2018 to 2021). Libraries were made using the immunoSEQ multiplex PCR assay. TCRdb stores this immuneACCESS table with in-frame sequences only. Part of the clones is absent; in the studies checked, under half of the shortfall reflects unresolved V genes, and no reason is known for the rest. This sample comprises 160,000 or so clones, roughly 81% of them detected only once. Approximately 5.4% of the sample is held by the ten biggest clonotypes. Sequencing was performed on peripheral blood. The receptors here all came from a woman between 45 and 65 years old with COVID-19, enrolled during active disease.

The rearrangement links TRBV29-1 to TRBJ2-2; 10 bases agree with TRBD1. With 1 base clipped from V and 3 bases from J, the junction kept 5 bases outside the gene matches. Germline V gene data show CDR1 as SQVTM and CDR2 as ANQGSEA. The CDR3 loop spans 16 amino acids. The CDR3: CSVEGRDRGYTGELFF. In DNA form, the CDR3 reads TGCAGCGTTGAAGGCCGGGACAGGGGTTACACCGGGGAGCTGTTTTTT.

The genes are TRBV5-1 and TRBJ2-3; weak D call: TRBD2 (6 bases). V shed 4 bases and J shed 6 bases, with 12 bases lying between them. Germline-derived CDR1 and CDR2 are SGHRS and YFSETQ. This CDR3 has 13 amino acids. This chain's CDR3 is CASSHTSSDTQYF. CDR3 sequence (DNA): TGCGCCAGCAGCCATACTAGCTCCGATACGCAGTATTTT.

This chain connects TRBV5-1 to TRBJ1-1; 7 nucleotides agree with TRBD1. The trim removed 0 bases at V and 4 bases at J, leaving 9 bases unmatched. There are 16 residues in the CDR3. Germline V gene data show CDR1 as SGHRS and CDR2 as YFSETQ. The CDR3: CASSLAPTGAGTEAFF. For the CDR3, the DNA is TGCGCCAGCAGCTTGGCCCCAACAGGGGCAGGCACTGAAGCTTTCTTT. Combining the CDR3 with reference TRBV5-1 and TRBJ1-1 gives the whole variable domain KAGVTQTPRYLIKTRGQQVTLSCSPISGHRSVSWYQQTPGQGLQFLFEYFSETQRNKGNFPGRFSGRQFSNSRSEMNVSTLELGDSALYLCASSLAPTGAGTEAFFGQGTRLTVV.